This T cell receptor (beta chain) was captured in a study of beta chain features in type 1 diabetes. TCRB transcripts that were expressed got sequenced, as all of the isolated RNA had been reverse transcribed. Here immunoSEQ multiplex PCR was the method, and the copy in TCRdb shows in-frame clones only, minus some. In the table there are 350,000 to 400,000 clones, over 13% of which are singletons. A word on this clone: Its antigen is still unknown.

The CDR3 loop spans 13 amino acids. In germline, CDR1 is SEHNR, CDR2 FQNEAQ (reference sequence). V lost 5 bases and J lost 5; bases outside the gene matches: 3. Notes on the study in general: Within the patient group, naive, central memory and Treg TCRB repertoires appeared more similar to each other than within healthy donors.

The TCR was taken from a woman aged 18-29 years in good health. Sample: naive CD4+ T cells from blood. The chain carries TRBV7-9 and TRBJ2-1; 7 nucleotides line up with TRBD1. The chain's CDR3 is CASSPGQHNEQFF. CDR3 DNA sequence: TGTGCCAGCAGCCCGGGACAGCACAATGAGCAGTTCTTC. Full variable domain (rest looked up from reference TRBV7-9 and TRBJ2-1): DTGVSQNPRHKITKRGQNVTFRCDPISEHNRLYWYRQTLGQGPEFLTYFQNEAQLEKSRLLSDRFSAERPKGSFSTLEIQRTEQGDSAMYLCASSPGQHNEQFFGPGTRLTVL.